This T cell receptor (beta chain) was recorded in a study of CD8+ T cells in alopecia areata. As for the study in general: Patients in the treated group were given tofacitinib by mouth, 5 to 10 mg twice a day. Tofacitinib ran 6 to 18 months, followed by 6 months off drug.

This CDR3 comprises 18 residues. CDR1 SQVTM and CDR2 ANQGSEA come from the germline V gene. Unmatched junction bases numbered 16, after V lost 2 bases and J lost 2 bases. Researchers gathered lesional scalp punch biopsies and peripheral blood from patients with alopecia areata. RNA extraction was followed by reverse transcription into cDNA, which acted as the sequencing template. The table came from immunoSEQ multiplex PCR; TCRdb's copy has only in-frame clones and leaves some out. The table records fewer than 200,000 clones, 50% to 75% of them present only once. This clone was recorded a few times. The sample consisted of CD4+ T cells sorted from blood, taken at week 0. The origin of this receptor is a human donor with alopecia areata. The chain is built from TRBV29-1 and TRBJ1-1; 8 positions agree with TRBD1. This chain's CDR3 is CSVEHGQGPRAINTEAFF. As DNA, the CDR3 is TGCAGCGTTGAACACGGACAGGGCCCCAGGGCCATAAACACTGAAGCTTTCTTT. The complete variable domain, with remaining parts taken from reference TRBV29-1 and TRBJ1-1, reads SAVISQKPSRDICQRGTSLTIQCQVDSQVTMMFWYRQQPGQSLTLIATANQGSEATYESGFVIDKFPISRPNLTFSTLTVSNMSPEDSSIYLCSVEHGQGPRAINTEAFFGQGTRLTVV.